Presented here are 26 T cell receptor beta chains from one specimen sequenced in a study of spatial heterogeneity in lung cancer. Time point given: sample taken at primary tumor resection. Sequencing of whole RNA from tumor, nontumor lung or frozen PBMC involved no sorting. TCRdb independently ran MiXCR on the 5' RACE reads; one entry per CDR3 protein. The sample has just over 14,000 distinct CDR3 sequences, 11% seen once. Source: PBMCs, taken at surgery. The receptors come from a female donor with early-stage non-small cell lung cancer.

The chain joins TRBV7-9 to TRBJ2-1, with 9 bases fitting TRBD2. V shed 1 base and J 0 bases; nucleotides not matched to a gene: 4. The CDR3 has 17 amino acids. The germline V gene has CDR1 SEHNR and CDR2 FQNEAQ (reference sequence). The CDR3 DNA follows: TGTGCCAGCAGCTTAGGGAGCGGGGGGTTCTCCTACAATGAGCAGTTCTTC. Translating gives CASSLGSGGFSYNEQFF.

This clonotype was counted ten times or more. V is TRBV5-1 and J is TRBJ1-4, with 7 bases that match TRBD1. Germline lookup yields CDR1 SGHRS and CDR2 YFSETQ. V dropped 4 bases and J dropped 2; count of bases not matched to a gene: 5. CDR3 length: 15 amino acids. The CDR3 DNA follows: TGCGCCAGCAGCCGCTCAGGGGGGACTAATGAAAAACTGTTTTTT. Protein sequence: CASSRSGGTNEKLFF.

This clonotype occurred a few times. CDR3 region: CSARTGAFGYTF. In DNA form, the CDR3 reads TGCAGTGCTAGAACCGGGGCTTTTGGCTACACCTTC. V gene TRBV20-1 combines with J gene TRBJ1-2, with D possibly being TRBD1 (5 bases). Trimming cost V 2 bases and J 7 bases, with 11 bases left between them. This CDR3 has 12 amino acids. Germline CDR1 is DFQATT and CDR2 is SNEGSKA (reference sequence).

The chain recombines TRBV5-1 with TRBJ1-1; D not certain. There are 13 residues in the CDR3. Germline V gene lookup returns CDR1 SGHRS and CDR2 YFSETQ. The germline V and J ends were trimmed by 2 bases and 1 base, with 6 bases remaining between them. CDR3 protein: CASSFGRNTEAFF. CDR3 sequence (DNA): TGCGCCAGCAGCTTTGGCAGGAACACTGAAGCTTTCTTT.

This clonotype was detected ten times or more. The chain is built from TRBV10-2 and TRBJ2-1, with 13 bases lining up with TRBD2. The CDR3 extends over 15 amino acids. The V and J ends lost 5 bases and 11 bases, in that order; junction bases with no gene match: 9. Germline V gene lookup returns CDR1 WSHSY and CDR2 SAAADI. In nucleotides, the CDR3 is TGCGCCAGCAGTAATAATGGACTAGCGGGGGCTAAGCAGTTCTTC. This codes for CASSNNGLAGAKQFF.

This clonotype has just a few counts. V gene TRBV11-2 combines with J gene TRBJ2-7, with 7 positions matching TRBD2. V gave up 5 bases and J gave up 3 bases; unmatched junction bases: 16. Germline values: CDR1 SGHAT, CDR2 FQNNGV. This CDR3 has 17 residues. The CDR3 DNA sequence: TGTGCCAGCAGCCCTGTCCCTCTGGCGGGGGAAAACTACGAGCAGTACTTC. Translation gives CASSPVPLAGENYEQYF.

Ten or more counts support this clonotype. V and J are TRBV11-2 and TRBJ2-5, with TRBD2 matching over 13 bases. This CDR3 has 15 amino acids. Germline CDR1 is SGHAT and CDR2 is FQNNGV. V shed 5 bases and J 5 bases; nucleotides not matched to a gene: 5. The CDR3 nucleotides are TGTGCCAGCAGCCCTGGGACTAGCGGGGTTGAGACCCAGTACTTC. It specifies CASSPGTSGVETQYF. The full variable domain, its missing parts supplied by reference TRBV11-2 and TRBJ2-5, is EAGVAQSPRYKIIEKRQSVAFWCNPISGHATLYWYQQILGQGPKLLIQFQNNGVVDDSQLPKDRFSAERLKGVDSTLKIQPAKLEDSAVYLCASSPGTSGVETQYFGPGTRLLVL.

J is TRBJ2-3 and V is TRBV6-4; possible D gene TRBD1, 5 bases. CDR3 length equals 14 residues. V lost 2 bases, J lost 0 bases, and 6 bases lay in between. Germline lookup yields CDR1 MRHNA and CDR2 SNTAGT. The CDR3 sequence is CASSDGASTDTQYF. For the CDR3, the DNA is TGTGCCAGCAGTGACGGGGCAAGCACAGATACGCAGTATTTT.

This clonotype was seen many times. The chain carries TRBV12-3 or TRBV12-4 and TRBJ2-3; D is tentatively TRBD1 or TRBD2 (5 bases each). Trimming took off 7 bases at V and 0 bases at J, with 17 bases between the two ends. CDR3 size: 16 residues. The CDR3 coding sequence is TGTGCCAGCAACACCGGGACCAGATGGAGCACAGATACGCAGTATTTT. Protein: CASNTGTRWSTDTQYF.

This clonotype has a count of ten or more. The chain joins TRBV6-5 to TRBJ2-3, with 7 bases fitting TRBD2. The germline V gene has CDR1 MNHEY and CDR2 SVGAGI. After removal of 5 bases from V and 0 bases from J, the junction contained 8 bases not matched to a gene. This CDR3 comprises 16 residues. The CDR3 sequence: CASSGTFGGSTDTQYF. The CDR3 coding sequence is TGTGCCAGCAGTGGGACCTTCGGGGGGAGCACAGATACGCAGTATTTT.

With respect to this clonotype: A much larger clone differs from this one at a single base, so this may be a read error. V is TRBV7-2 and J is TRBJ1-2; 10 nucleotides match TRBD1. V lost 5 bases and J lost 7; bases outside the gene matches: 13. Germline CDR1 reads SGHTA; CDR2 reads FQGNSA. The length of the CDR3 is 16 residues. In nucleotides, the CDR3 is TGTGCCAGCAGCCCCCAGACAGGGGGCGCGGAAAGTGGCTACACCTTC. This codes for CASSPQTGGAESGYTF.

This clonotype was counted a few times. The rearrangement links TRBV18 to TRBJ2-3, with D possibly matching TRBD2 (7 bases). V lost 3 bases to trimming and J lost 2 bases, with 15 bases between them. Germline assignment: CDR1 KGHSH and CDR2 LQKENI. The CDR3 consists of 16 residues. The CDR3, as DNA: TGTGCCAGCTCACCCCCGTCGGGGGGCCTCACAGATACGCAGTATTTT. This translates into CASSPPSGGLTDTQYF.

This clonotype was recorded at least ten times. The V call is TRBV2, the J call TRBJ1-5; D gene ambiguous. V was cut by 7 bases and J by 2 bases, with 9 bases left in between. The germline V gene encodes CDR1 SNHLY and CDR2 FYNNEI. The CDR3 is 13 amino acids. The CDR3 sequence: CASMLGGNQPQHF. The DNA of the CDR3 is TGTGCCAGCATGTTGGGTGGCAATCAGCCCCAGCATTTT.

This clonotype came up a few times. The J gene is TRBJ1-2, the V gene TRBV3-1; maybe TRBD1 (6 bases). Germline values: CDR1 LGHDT, CDR2 YNNKEL (reference sequence). This CDR3 is built from 13 residues. The germline V and J ends were trimmed by 6 bases and 4 bases, with 12 bases remaining between them. CDR3 region: CASRDRNSYGYTF. The CDR3 DNA follows: TGTGCCAGCAGAGACAGGAATTCCTATGGCTACACCTTC.

This clonotype was seen many times. The chain carries TRBV24-1 and TRBJ2-1; 10 nucleotides line up with TRBD1. The CDR3 loop spans 18 amino acids. V was clipped by 1 base and J by 5 bases; unmatched bases: 10. CDR1 KGHDR and CDR2 SFDVKD come from the germline V gene. CDR3 coding DNA: TGTGCCACCAGTGATTTAGGGACAGGGGTCAGGGGAAACAATGAGCAGTTCTTC. Amino acids: CATSDLGTGVRGNNEQFF.

V usage is TRBV2 and J usage is TRBJ2-1, with D perhaps given as TRBD1 or TRBD2 (5 bases each). The CDR3 is made up of 14 amino acids. Germline lookup yields CDR1 SNHLY and CDR2 FYNNEI. Deletions cut 5 bases from V and 9 bases from J, with 17 bases between. CDR3 DNA sequence: TGTGCCAGCAGTCTGATGGGGGAAGGTGGTGAGCAGTTCTTC. This sequence encodes CASSLMGEGGEQFF. Together with reference TRBV2 and TRBJ2-1, the CDR3 gives the full variable domain: EPEVTQTPSHQVTQMGQEVILRCVPISNHLYFYWYRQILGQKVEFLVSFYNNEISEKSEIFDDQFSVERPDGSNFTLKIRSTKLEDSAMYFCASSLMGEGGEQFFGPGTRLTVL.

This clonotype occurred many times. This chain joins TRBV25-1 and TRBJ1-5; the match to TRBD1 covers 7 bases. The V segment lost 6 bases and the J segment 4 bases; nucleotides outside the gene matches: 6. Per germline, CDR1 MGHDK and CDR2 SYGVNS. This CDR3 spans 14 amino acids. CDR3 sequence: CASRETGLNQPQHF. CDR3 nucleotides: TGTGCCAGCAGGGAGACAGGGCTTAATCAGCCCCAGCATTTT.

This clonotype was counted at least ten times. This chain's CDR3 is CASSLVRAPEAFF. DNA of the CDR3: TGTGCCAGCAGCTTAGTCCGGGCACCTGAAGCTTTCTTT. This chain links TRBV7-2 with TRBJ1-1; D not resolved. Germline V gene lookup returns CDR1 SGHTA and CDR2 FQGNSA. The CDR3 sequence is 13 residues long. V lost 1 base, J lost 6 bases, and 9 bases lay in between.

This clonotype is medium-sized within its sample. The J gene is TRBJ2-7, the V gene TRBV13; D is ambiguous. V lost 2 bases to trimming and J lost 6 bases, with 5 bases between them. This CDR3 is built from 11 residues. Germline CDR1 is PRHDT and CDR2 is FYEKMQ (reference sequence). The CDR3 region has the DNA TGTGCCAGCAGCTTAATCGGCGAGCAGTACTTC. This translates into CASSLIGEQYF.

This rearrangement joins TRBV29-1 to TRBJ2-1; possibly TRBD2 for D (6 bases). Germline V lookup: CDR1 SQVTM, CDR2 ANQGSEA. Trimming pared 8 bases from V and 12 bases from J, leaving 23 bases between. The CDR3 contains 13 residues. This chain's CDR3 is CSYRAPGTPSQFF. The DNA of the CDR3 is TGCAGCTATCGGGCCCCCGGGACTCCCTCGCAGTTCTTC.

This clonotype occurred a few times. The chain uses TRBV29-1 and TRBJ2-7; a weak D match, TRBD1 (6 bases). This CDR3 is built from 13 residues. Trimming shortened V by 4 bases and J by 6 bases, and 16 bases separated the two germline ends. Germline values: CDR1 SQVTM, CDR2 ANQGSEA. The CDR3 DNA follows: TGCAGCGTTGCGGACAGACGGTCTGGCGAGCAGTACTTC. Amino acid sequence: CSVADRRSGEQYF.

CDR3: CSAGQGAGYNEQFF. The CDR3 bases are TGCAGTGCTGGACAGGGGGCGGGCTACAATGAGCAGTTCTTC. J is TRBJ2-1 and V is TRBV20-1, with 11 bases matching TRBD1. The CDR3 totals 14 residues. Germline values: CDR1 DFQATT, CDR2 SNEGSKA (reference sequence). V shed 5 bases and J 3 bases; nucleotides not matched to a gene: 3.

This clonotype was found many times. CDR3 sequence (DNA): TGCGCCAGCAGCTACCCTGGGAGGGATGAGCAGTTCTTC. It specifies CASSYPGRDEQFF. V is TRBV5-1 and J is TRBJ2-1; 7 nucleotides align to TRBD2. The CDR3 covers 13 residues. Unmatched junction bases numbered 5, after V lost 3 bases and J lost 8 bases. Germline-derived CDR1 and CDR2 are SGHRS and YFSETQ.

This rearrangement joins TRBV7-8 to TRBJ2-7, with D possibly being TRBD2 (5 bases). The germline CDR1 and CDR2 sequences are SGHVS and FQNEAQ. The CDR3 spans 13 residues. Trimming took 5 bases from V and 7 from J, leaving 15 bases between them. CDR3 in DNA: TGTGCCAGCAGCCGGACTCGCTTTATTGAGCAGTACTTC. It codes for CASSRTRFIEQYF.

This clonotype was picked up a small number of times. This chain links TRBV28 with TRBJ2-5; TRBD2 matches 12 bases. V trimming: 6 bases; J trimming: 1 base; junction bases outside the gene matches: 9. From germline, CDR1 is MDHEN and CDR2 SYDVKM. This CDR3 comprises 17 residues. This chain's CDR3 is CASSLKTSGGFQETQYF. CDR3 nucleotide sequence: TGTGCCAGCAGCCTAAAAACTAGCGGGGGGTTCCAAGAGACCCAGTACTTC.

In this sample, this clonotype turned up many times. The CDR3 bases are TGCGCCAGCAGCTTGGCCTTCGGCTCCTACGAGCAGTACTTC. Translating gives CASSLAFGSYEQYF. This sequence joins TRBV5-1 and TRBJ2-7; D gene unclear. This CDR3 spans 14 amino acids. Germline lookup yields CDR1 SGHRS and CDR2 YFSETQ. V lost 0 bases to trimming and J lost 0 bases, with 7 bases between them.